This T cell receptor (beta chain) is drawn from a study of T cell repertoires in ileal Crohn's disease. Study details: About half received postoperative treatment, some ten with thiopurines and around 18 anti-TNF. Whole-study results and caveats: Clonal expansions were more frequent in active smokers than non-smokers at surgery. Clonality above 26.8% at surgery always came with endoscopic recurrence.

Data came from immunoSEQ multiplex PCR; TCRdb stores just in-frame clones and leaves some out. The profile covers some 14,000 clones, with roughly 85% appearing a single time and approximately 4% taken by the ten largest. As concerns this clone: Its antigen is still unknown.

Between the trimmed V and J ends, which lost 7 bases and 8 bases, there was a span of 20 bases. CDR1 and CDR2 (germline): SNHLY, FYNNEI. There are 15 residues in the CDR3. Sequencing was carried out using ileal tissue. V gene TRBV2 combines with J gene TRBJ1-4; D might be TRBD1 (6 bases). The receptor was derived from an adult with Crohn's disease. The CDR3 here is CASIVQAGEYEKLFF. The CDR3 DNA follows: TGTGCCAGCATAGTACAGGCAGGGGAGTACGAAAAACTGTTTTTT.